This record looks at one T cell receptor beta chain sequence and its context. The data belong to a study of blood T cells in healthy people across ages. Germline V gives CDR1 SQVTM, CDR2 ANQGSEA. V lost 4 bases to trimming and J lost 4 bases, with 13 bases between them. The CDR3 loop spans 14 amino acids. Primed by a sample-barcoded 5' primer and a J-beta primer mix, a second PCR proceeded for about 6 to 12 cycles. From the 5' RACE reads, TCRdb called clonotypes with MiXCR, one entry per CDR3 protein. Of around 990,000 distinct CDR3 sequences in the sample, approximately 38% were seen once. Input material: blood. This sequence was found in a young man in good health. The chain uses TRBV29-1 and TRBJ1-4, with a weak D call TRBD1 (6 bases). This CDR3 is CSVGSQGYNEKLFF. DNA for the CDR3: TGCAGCGTTGGCTCACAGGGCTATAATGAAAAACTGTTTTTT.